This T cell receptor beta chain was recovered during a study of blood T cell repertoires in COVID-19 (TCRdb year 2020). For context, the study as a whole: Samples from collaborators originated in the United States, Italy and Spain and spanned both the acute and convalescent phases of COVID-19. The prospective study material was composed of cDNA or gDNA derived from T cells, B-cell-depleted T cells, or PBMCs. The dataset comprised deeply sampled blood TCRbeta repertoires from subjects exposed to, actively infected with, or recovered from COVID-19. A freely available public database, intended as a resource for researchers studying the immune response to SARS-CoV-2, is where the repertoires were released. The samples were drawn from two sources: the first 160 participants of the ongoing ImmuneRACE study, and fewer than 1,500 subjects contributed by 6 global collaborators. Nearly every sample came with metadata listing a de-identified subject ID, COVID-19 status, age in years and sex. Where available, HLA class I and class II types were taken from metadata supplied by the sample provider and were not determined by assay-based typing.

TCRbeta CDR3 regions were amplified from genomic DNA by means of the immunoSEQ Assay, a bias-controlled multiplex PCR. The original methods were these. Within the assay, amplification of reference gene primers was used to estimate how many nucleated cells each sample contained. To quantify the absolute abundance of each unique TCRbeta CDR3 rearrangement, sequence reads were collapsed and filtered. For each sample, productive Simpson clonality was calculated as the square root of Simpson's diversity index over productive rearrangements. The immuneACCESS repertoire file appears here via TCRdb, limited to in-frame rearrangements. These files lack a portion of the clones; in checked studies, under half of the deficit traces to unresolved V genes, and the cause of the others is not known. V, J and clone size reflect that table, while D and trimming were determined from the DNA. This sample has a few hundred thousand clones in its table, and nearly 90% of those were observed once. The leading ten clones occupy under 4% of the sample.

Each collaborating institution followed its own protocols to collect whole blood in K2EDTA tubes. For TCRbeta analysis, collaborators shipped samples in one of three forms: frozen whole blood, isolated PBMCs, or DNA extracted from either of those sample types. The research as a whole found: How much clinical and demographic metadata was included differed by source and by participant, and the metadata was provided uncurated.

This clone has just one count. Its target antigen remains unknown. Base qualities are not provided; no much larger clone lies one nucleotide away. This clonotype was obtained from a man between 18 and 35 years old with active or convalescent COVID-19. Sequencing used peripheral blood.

The CDR3 protein sequence reads: CASSHSSGLLPDTQYF. The bases read TGTGCCAGCAGTCACTCCTCGGGACTATTACCAGATACGCAGTATTTT. The chain couples TRBV27 to TRBJ2-3; 7 central nucleotides agree with TRBD2. According to the germline V gene (reference sequence), CDR1 reads MNHEY and CDR2 reads SMNVEV. Trimming leaves V shorter by 5 bases and J shorter by 4 bases, with the junction holding 12 bases beyond the gene matches. The CDR3, cysteine through phenylalanine, is 16 amino acids long. Only the CDR3 part of the read is kept: 48 bases, read in frame from the first base.